Following are 5 T cell receptor beta chains from one sample sequenced in a study of metastatic and nonmetastatic thyroid tumors. Each patient went into thyroid surgery without having received any treatment. TCRdb re-analyzed the PCR reads through MiXCR. The sample includes about 40,000 clones, roughly a sixth seen only once; the top ten take 9.9%. Source material: tumor tissue. Every receptor here comes from a female donor with papillary thyroid cancer or a benign thyroid nodule (not recorded which). Some clones in this sample may be carry-over from other donors' samples.

The table lists this clone with many counts. This chain links TRBV30 with TRBJ1-6; D is ambiguous. The germline CDR1 and CDR2 sequences are GTSNPN and SVGIG (reference sequence). CDR3 length: 13 residues. CDR3 DNA: TGTGCGAGAAGTGAGCGCAATAATTCACCCCTCCACTTT. Its protein product is CARSERNNSPLHF.

This clone was seen repeatedly, ten times or more. The chain combines TRBV19 with TRBJ1-1, with D unclear. In germline, CDR1 is LNHDA, CDR2 SQIVND (reference sequence). CDR3 length: 13 amino acids. V was clipped by 5 bases and J by 1 base, with 8 bases between them. The CDR3 nucleotides are TGTGCCAGTAGTCGGGCAGGGAACACTGAAGCTTTCTTT. Amino acids: CASSRAGNTEAFF.

Ten or more counts support this clone. This chain joins TRBV29-1 and TRBJ2-1; possible D gene TRBD1, 5 bases. The CDR3 covers 15 residues. From germline, CDR1 is SQVTM and CDR2 ANQGSEA. V lost 0 bases and J 8 bases, leaving 17 bases between the germline ends. The CDR3 sequence is CSVEDLRTKGYEQFF. The CDR3 DNA reads as TGCAGCGTTGAAGATCTCCGGACCAAGGGGTATGAGCAGTTCTTC.

Judged by abundance, this clone is medium-sized. The CDR3 DNA is TGTGCCAGCAGTCCCTCGGGGAACCACGAGCAGTACTTC. Residues: CASSPSGNHEQYF. The chain carries TRBV27 and TRBJ2-7; TRBD2 might be the D (5 bases). Trimming took 5 bases from V and 5 from J, leaving 13 bases between them. Germline CDR1 is MNHEY and CDR2 is SMNVEV (reference sequence). This CDR3 has 13 residues.

In this sample, this clone turned up many times. This sequence joins TRBV11-1 and TRBJ1-3; TRBD1 aligns across 7 bases. V gave up 3 bases and J gave up 2 bases; unmatched junction bases: 7. The CDR3 totals 16 residues. Per germline, CDR1 SGHAT and CDR2 FQDESV (reference sequence). The CDR3: CASSFGYRGAGNTIYF. For the CDR3, the DNA is TGTGCCAGCAGCTTCGGTTACAGGGGAGCTGGAAACACCATATATTTT.